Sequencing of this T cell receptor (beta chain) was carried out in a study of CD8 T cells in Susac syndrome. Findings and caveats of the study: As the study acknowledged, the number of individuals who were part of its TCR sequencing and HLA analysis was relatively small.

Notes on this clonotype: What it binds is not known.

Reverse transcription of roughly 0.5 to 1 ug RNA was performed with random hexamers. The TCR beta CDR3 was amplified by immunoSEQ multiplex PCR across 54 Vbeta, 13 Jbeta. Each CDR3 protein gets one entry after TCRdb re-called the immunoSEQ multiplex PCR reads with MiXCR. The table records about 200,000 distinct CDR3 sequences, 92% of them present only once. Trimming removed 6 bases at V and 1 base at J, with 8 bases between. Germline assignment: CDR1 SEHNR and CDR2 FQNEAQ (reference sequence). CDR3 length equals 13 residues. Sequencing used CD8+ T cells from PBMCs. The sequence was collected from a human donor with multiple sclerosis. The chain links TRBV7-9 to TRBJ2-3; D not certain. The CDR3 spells CASRTDGTDTQYF. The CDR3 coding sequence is TGTGCCAGCAGAACGGACGGCACAGATACGCAGTATTTT.